The T cell receptor (beta chain) under discussion was sequenced for a study of blood T cell repertoires in COVID-19. Overall study context: Donors in the United States, Italy and Spain gave samples during acute or convalescent COVID-19.

Germline CDR1 and CDR2: LGHNA and YSLEER. V gave up 4 bases and J gave up 3 bases, with 14 bases separating them. The CDR3 totals 15 residues. Authors' processing steps: From reference gene primer amplification, estimates of nucleated cell counts were derived. The protocol was immunoSEQ multiplex PCR, while the TCRdb copy is restricted to in-frame clones and leaves out a portion. That table is the source of V, J and clone size, and D and trimming were worked out from the DNA. The table includes 60,000 to 65,000 clones, over 70% detected once. Sequences were obtained from peripheral blood. The receptor was isolated from a human donor in a cohort sampled during active COVID-19. The genes are TRBV4-3 and TRBJ2-3, with D perhaps matching TRBD2 (6 bases). The CDR3 DNA reads TGCGCCAGCAGCCCCGGTGGGGGAGGAACAGATACGCAGTATTTT. Residues: CASSPGGGGTDTQYF.